This TCR beta chain was retrieved from a study of OX40 agonist ivuxolimab in advanced cancers. The data were produced by immunoSEQ multiplex PCR, yet TCRdb's version contains in-frame clones alone and is incomplete. The top ten hold 10% to 15% of the sample, which has around 37,000 clones, about 88% seen once. Points from the study as a whole: Partial responders treated at 0.1-3.0 mg/kg exhibited clonal expansion among the lowest measured.

V was trimmed by 4 bases and J by 8 bases, leaving 12 bases between them. Germline loops: CDR1 MNHEY, CDR2 SMNVEV (reference sequence). This CDR3 is 13 amino acids long. Note on this clone: What it recognizes is unknown.

The sequence came from an adult with an advanced solid tumor such as melanoma, head and neck, liver or kidney cancer. This chain links TRBV27 with TRBJ2-1, with unresolved D. Sequences were derived from CD4+ or CD8+ T cells sorted from blood, sampled in a trial of the OX40 agonist ivuxolimab. Here the CDR3 DNA reads TGTGCCAGCAGTTGGAATATTGTGGATGAGCAGTTCTTC. It codes for CASSWNIVDEQFF.